This TCR beta chain was profiled in a study of OX40 agonist ivuxolimab in advanced cancers. As for the study in general: An agonistic human IgG2 monoclonal antibody against OX40 (CD134) was given. Those treated in dose escalation had hepatocellular carcinoma, melanoma, renal cell cancer or head and neck cancer.

Assay used: immunoSEQ multiplex PCR; TCRdb lists only in-frame clones, some missing. The table has under 85,000 clones, 90% to 95% seen once. Autoimmune disease history or systemic immunosuppression excluded patients. The material was CD4+ or CD8+ T cells sorted from blood, obtained in a trial of the OX40 agonist ivuxolimab. The sequence was obtained from an adult with an advanced solid tumor such as melanoma, head and neck, liver or kidney cancer.

CDR3 residues: CASSLGGDRLYEQYF. The CDR3 nucleotides read TGCGCCAGCAGCTTGGGAGGGGACCGTTTGTACGAGCAGTACTTC. V usage is TRBV5-1 and J usage is TRBJ2-7; either TRBD1 or TRBD2 may fit D (5 bases each). The CDR3 contains 15 residues. Trimming took 0 bases from V and 4 from J, leaving 14 bases between them. Germline CDR1 reads SGHRS; CDR2 reads YFSETQ.